This T cell receptor beta chain was retrieved from a study of cytomegalovirus exposure and HLA in healthy donors. Study-level background: The Caucasian-associated ancestry cluster held around 76% of approximately 400 genotyped donors.

As regards this clone: Its target is not known.

Germline V gene sequence: CDR1 SGHTA, CDR2 FQGNSA. The J segment lost 4 bases and the V segment lost 5 bases, leaving 7 bases of the junction unmatched. The CDR3 runs 15 residues. The donors, nominally healthy at sampling, likely had unrecorded immune exposures. No CMV serostatus entry exists for this donor. 60 Vbeta and 13 Jbeta primers were used in PCR. Sequenced by immunoSEQ multiplex PCR; TCRdb stores in-frame clones only, minus some. The data show under 150,000 clones, with around 80% seen just once and approximately 0.93% held by the top ten. Findings of the study overall: What was likely a sequencing artifact was a cluster of highly shared sequence variants.

The specimen was PBMCs. This receptor was identified in a human donor in good health. The chain employs TRBV7-2 and TRBJ2-3; 9 bases agree with TRBD1. For the CDR3, the DNA is TGTGCCAGCAGCACGGACAGGGGCGGCGCAGATACGCAGTATTTT. Protein sequence: CASSTDRGGADTQYF.